These 9 T cell receptor beta chains share one sample of origin, sequenced in a study of blood T cells in healthy people across ages. For the second PCR, which ran for about 6 to 11 cycles, a sample-barcoded 5' primer and a J-beta primer mix were used. TCRdb re-derived calls from the 5' RACE reads in MiXCR, one entry per CDR3 protein. The sample lists 1.8 million or so distinct CDR3 sequences; around 42% were seen once. Sequenced input: blood. Receptors were obtained from a human donor in good health.

This chain uses TRBV20-1 with TRBJ2-1, with 8 nucleotides matching TRBD2. In germline, CDR1 is DFQATT, CDR2 SNEGSKA (reference sequence). J lost 4 bases, V lost 5 bases, and 10 bases had no gene match. This CDR3 region has 15 residues. CDR3 sequence (DNA): TGCAGTGCTCAGGGAGCGGGGGACCATTACAATGAGCAGTTCTTC. Translation gives CSAQGAGDHYNEQFF.

The gene calls are TRBV11-1 and TRBJ2-7, with D possibly being TRBD1 (6 bases). With 3 bases removed from V and 9 bases from J, the gap between germline ends came to 12 bases. This CDR3 spans 12 amino acids. Germline V gene sequence: CDR1 SGHAT, CDR2 FQDESV (reference sequence). The CDR3 region is CASSFVTGPQYF. The CDR3 nucleotides read TGTGCCAGCAGCTTCGTGACAGGACCGCAGTACTTC.

The gene calls are TRBV6-2 or TRBV6-3 and TRBJ2-1; D is possibly TRBD2 (5 bases). Germline lookup yields CDR1 MNHEY and CDR2 SVGEGT. Between the trimmed V and J ends, which lost 2 bases and 4 bases, there was a span of 15 bases. The CDR3 sequence is 16 residues long. The CDR3: CASSYPVEALYNEQFF. CDR3 DNA: TGTGCCAGCAGTTACCCCGTGGAGGCTCTTTACAATGAGCAGTTCTTC.

In its sample, this clonotype was seen a few times. In nucleotides, the CDR3 is TGTGCCAGCAATTCCCCATGGATATGGACCCAGCATTTT. This encodes CASNSPWIWTQHF. This rearrangement joins TRBV28 to TRBJ1-5; D gene ambiguous. Germline-derived CDR1 and CDR2 are MDHEN and SYDVKM. V was clipped by 7 bases and J by 11 bases, with 18 bases between them. CDR3 length: 13 amino acids.

The CDR3 protein is CASSSGGGSDTQYF. CDR3 coding DNA: TGTGCCAGCAGCTCAGGGGGGGGTTCAGATACGCAGTATTTT. This chain links TRBV12-3 or TRBV12-4 with TRBJ2-3; D may correspond to TRBD1 or TRBD2 (7 bases each). V shed 6 bases and J shed 4 bases, with 14 bases lying between them. The CDR3 spans 14 residues.

The V and J genes are TRBV20-1 and TRBJ2-3, with 15 bases fitting TRBD2. V trimming: 2 bases; J trimming: 0 bases; junction bases outside the gene matches: 3. This CDR3 is built from 17 residues. Germline V lookup: CDR1 DFQATT, CDR2 SNEGSKA (reference sequence). The CDR3 here is CSARRTSGGGSTDTQYF. Written as DNA, the CDR3 is TGCAGTGCTAGACGGACTAGCGGGGGGGGAAGCACAGATACGCAGTATTTT.

This clonotype was found a few times. J is TRBJ2-1 and V is TRBV11-2, with 10 nucleotides matching TRBD2. The germline gives CDR1 SGHAT, CDR2 FQNNGV. The CDR3 totals 14 residues. V lost 6 bases and J lost 7; bases outside the gene matches: 6. The CDR3 bases are TGTGCCAGCAGTTCTCTAGCGGGGGCAAATGAGCAGTTCTTC. Amino acids: CASSSLAGANEQFF. Based on the CDR3 plus reference TRBV11-2 and TRBJ2-1, the full variable domain is EAGVAQSPRYKIIEKRQSVAFWCNPISGHATLYWYQQILGQGPKLLIQFQNNGVVDDSQLPKDRFSAERLKGVDSTLKIQPAKLEDSAVYLCASSSLAGANEQFFGPGTRLTVL.

The chain recombines TRBV6-5 with TRBJ2-3; TRBD1 aligns across 11 bases. The CDR3 is 15 residues long. Unmatched junction bases numbered 2, after V lost 2 bases and J lost 4 bases. Germline lookup yields CDR1 MNHEY and CDR2 SVGAGI. CDR3 sequence: CASSYRTGGPDTQYF. CDR3 bases: TGTGCCAGCAGTTACAGGACAGGGGGCCCAGATACGCAGTATTTT.

The rearrangement links TRBV7-3 to TRBJ1-1, with D maybe TRBD1 (6 bases). The CDR3 is 15 amino acids. The germline V gene encodes CDR1 SGHTA and CDR2 FQGTGA. V was trimmed by 5 bases and J by 4 bases, leaving 17 bases between them. CDR3 residues: CASSPQAGGGTEAFF. CDR3 sequence (DNA): TGTGCCAGCAGCCCTCAGGCAGGAGGGGGCACTGAAGCTTTCTTT.